A single sample is the source of the 18 T cell receptor beta chains below, sequenced in a study of blood T cell repertoires in COVID-19. Libraries were prepared by immunoSEQ multiplex PCR; TCRdb keeps only in-frame clonotypes and omits some of them. The sample lists 200,000 to 250,000 clones; roughly 90% were seen once. Sequencing was performed on peripheral blood. The origin of the receptors is a man aged 60 to 69 with acute or convalescent COVID-19.

The chain has TRBV27 and TRBJ2-1, with 7 bases identical to TRBD2. The germline CDR1 and CDR2 sequences are MNHEY and SMNVEV (reference sequence). CDR3 size: 16 residues. Germline trimming cut 2 bases from V and 5 bases from J; bases unmatched to any gene: 9. The CDR3, as DNA: TGTGCCAGCAGTTTACTACCTAGCGGAATAAACAATGAGCAGTTCTTC. This gives the protein CASSLLPSGINNEQFF.

The chain employs TRBV18 and TRBJ2-6, with 11 bases identical to TRBD1. Trimming cost V 4 bases and J 1 base; bases outside gene matches: 6. Per the germline V gene, CDR1 is KGHSH and CDR2 is LQKENI. This CDR3 region has 18 residues. The CDR3 sequence is CASSRRTGGGSGANVLTF. CDR3 nucleotide sequence: TGTGCCAGCTCACGGCGGACAGGGGGCGGGTCTGGGGCCAACGTCCTGACTTTC. Looking up the rest from reference TRBV18 and TRBJ2-6 gives the full variable domain: NAGVMQNPRHLVRRRGQEARLRCSPMKGHSHVYWYRQLPEEGLKFMVYLQKENIIDESGMPKERFSAEFPKEGPSILRIQQVVRGDSAAYFCASSRRTGGGSGANVLTFGAGSRLTVL.

The J gene is TRBJ1-1, the V gene TRBV5-1; D possibly corresponds to TRBD1 (5 bases). CDR1 is SGHRS, CDR2 YFSETQ, per germline. There are 15 residues in the CDR3. Trimming took off 3 bases at V and 4 bases at J, with 16 bases between the two ends. CDR3 sequence reads: CASSSLPGLTTEAFF. Written as DNA, the CDR3 is TGCGCCAGCAGCTCGTTGCCGGGACTCACCACTGAAGCTTTCTTT. The full variable domain, rest sourced from reference TRBV5-1 and TRBJ1-1, is KAGVTQTPRYLIKTRGQQVTLSCSPISGHRSVSWYQQTPGQGLQFLFEYFSETQRNKGNFPGRFSGRQFSNSRSEMNVSTLELGDSALYLCASSSLPGLTTEAFFGQGTRLTVV.

To note about this clone: Other DNA sequences in this sample translate to the same CDR3. The chain carries TRBV5-4 and TRBJ2-7; the D gene is possibly TRBD1 (6 bases). Germline V gives CDR1 SGHNT, CDR2 YYREEE (reference sequence). Between the trimmed V and J ends, which lost 4 bases and 2 bases, there was a span of 10 bases. The CDR3 is made up of 13 amino acids. CDR3 residues: CASSRDTTYEQYF. CDR3 DNA: TGTGCCAGCAGCCGGGACACTACCTACGAGCAGTACTTC.

The V and J genes are TRBV29-1 and TRBJ2-5, with TRBD2 matching 14 bases. CDR1 and CDR2 (germline): SQVTM, ANQGSEA. This CDR3 region has 16 residues. V shed 1 base and J 3 bases; nucleotides not matched to a gene: 4. CDR3 coding DNA: TGCAGCGTTGAAGGGGGGGGACTAGCGGGAGAAGAGACCCAGTACTTC. This translates into CSVEGGGLAGEETQYF.

This clone has more than one count but fewer than ten. This chain links TRBV29-1 with TRBJ2-7, with D possibly being TRBD1 (6 bases). The CDR3 loop spans 13 amino acids. Germline loops: CDR1 SQVTM, CDR2 ANQGSEA. Trimming removed 2 bases at V and 2 bases at J, with 10 bases between. CDR3 sequence: CSVESRTAYEQYF. The CDR3 DNA follows: TGCAGCGTTGAATCGAGGACAGCCTACGAGCAGTACTTC.

This clone was observed a handful of times. The chain carries TRBV7-3 and TRBJ2-1; TRBD1 matches at 9 bases. The CDR3 runs to 14 residues. V shed 4 bases, J shed 9 bases, and the junction held 7 bases outside the gene matches. CDR1 is SGHTA and CDR2 is FQGTGA in the germline V gene. This chain's CDR3 is CASSSGQGVGEQFF. The CDR3 bases are TGTGCCAGCAGCTCGGGACAGGGTGTTGGTGAGCAGTTCTTC.

This chain links TRBV7-3 with TRBJ2-1, with 11 nucleotides matching TRBD2. The V gene end was trimmed by 2 bases and the J gene end by 5 bases; junction bases not matched to a gene: 2. This CDR3 comprises 15 residues. Germline assignment: CDR1 SGHTA and CDR2 FQGTGA. CDR3 loop: CASSLPGLADNEQFF. CDR3 in DNA: TGTGCCAGCAGCTTACCGGGACTAGCGGACAATGAGCAGTTCTTC.

The chain recombines TRBV30 with TRBJ1-5; D is unclear. Trimming removed 2 bases at V and 3 bases at J, with 8 bases between. This CDR3 is 13 amino acids long. Germline values: CDR1 GTSNPN, CDR2 SVGIG (reference sequence). CDR3 in amino acids: CAWSNRYNQPQHF. As DNA, the CDR3 is TGTGCCTGGAGTAACCGCTACAATCAGCCCCAGCATTTT. The whole variable domain, remainder taken from reference TRBV30 and TRBJ1-5, is SQTIHQWPATLVQPVGSPLSLECTVEGTSNPNLYWYRQAAGRGLQLLFYSVGIGQISSEVPQNLSASRPQDRQFILSSKKLLLSDSGFYLCAWSNRYNQPQHFGDGTRLSIL.

The chain employs TRBV4-1 and TRBJ2-7; 9 nucleotides align to TRBD1. V shed 1 base and J 3 bases; nucleotides not matched to a gene: 16. CDR1 is MGHRA and CDR2 is YSYEKL in the germline V gene. The length of the CDR3 is 19 residues. CDR3 sequence (DNA): TGCGCCAGCAGCCAAGGTCCGGGACAGGGCCTAATGGGGGACTACGAGCAGTACTTC. This translates into CASSQGPGQGLMGDYEQYF.

The chain has TRBV5-6 and TRBJ2-1, with 8 bases matching TRBD1. The V and J ends lost 1 base and 3 bases, in that order; junction bases with no gene match: 3. The length of the CDR3 is 15 residues. Germline CDR1 is SGHDT and CDR2 is YYEEEE. The CDR3 loop reads CASSLTGGNYNEQFF. As DNA, the CDR3 is TGTGCCAGCAGCTTGACAGGGGGTAACTACAATGAGCAGTTCTTC.

This chain joins TRBV18 and TRBJ2-1; D uncertain. Per germline, CDR1 KGHSH and CDR2 LQKENI. This CDR3 region has 17 residues. The V end lost 1 base, the J end lost 0 bases, and 13 bases lay between the germline ends. CDR3 region: CASSPLTKRSSYNEQFF. CDR3 nucleotides: TGTGCCAGCTCACCACTAACTAAGCGCAGCTCCTACAATGAGCAGTTCTTC.

This chain links TRBV25-1 with TRBJ1-1, with a possible D match to TRBD1 (6 bases). Between the trimmed V and J ends, which lost 8 bases and 4 bases, there was a span of 14 bases. Germline CDR1 and CDR2: MGHDK and SYGVNS. The CDR3 length is 13 residues. Here the CDR3 reads CASQGKGGTEAFF. CDR3 coding DNA: TGTGCCAGCCAGGGGAAAGGCGGCACTGAAGCTTTCTTT.

This rearrangement joins TRBV4-3 to TRBJ2-7, with a tentative D call TRBD2 (6 bases). The V end was cut by 0 bases, the J end by 4 bases, with 19 bases between. The CDR3 contains 17 residues. Germline V gene data show CDR1 as LGHNA and CDR2 as YSLEER. CDR3 in amino acids: CASSQDRGDGFFYEQYF. The CDR3 DNA follows: TGCGCCAGCAGCCAAGATCGCGGGGACGGATTCTTTTACGAGCAGTACTTC.

The CDR3 spells CASKRTGGTGELFF. CDR3 DNA sequence: TGTGCCAGCAAGAGGACCGGAGGGACCGGGGAGCTGTTTTTT. The chain links TRBV5-4 to TRBJ2-2, with a weak D call TRBD2 (6 bases). V shed 6 bases and J shed 5 bases, with 14 bases lying between them. This CDR3 is built from 14 residues. CDR1 SGHNT and CDR2 YYREEE come from the germline V gene (reference sequence).

The V gene is TRBV9, the J gene TRBJ2-1; 10 positions match TRBD2. In germline, CDR1 is SGDLS, CDR2 YYNGEE. The CDR3 is 17 amino acids. Trimming cost V 2 bases and J 8 bases; bases outside gene matches: 13. Written as DNA, the CDR3 is TGTGCCAGCAGCGTCCCAGGGGGAGCGGGAGGGAATGATGAGCAGTTCTTC. Its protein product is CASSVPGGAGGNDEQFF.

This chain joins TRBV28 and TRBJ2-7; D possibly corresponds to TRBD1 (6 bases). Trimming took 8 bases from V and 3 from J, leaving 14 bases between them. The CDR3 sequence is 13 residues long. Germline assignment: CDR1 MDHEN and CDR2 SYDVKM. The CDR3 region is CASYSDSHYEQYF. The CDR3 region has the DNA TGTGCCAGCTATTCGGACAGTCACTACGAGCAGTACTTC. The variable domain in full, with the rest retrieved from reference TRBV28 and TRBJ2-7, is DVKVTQSSRYLVKRTGEKVFLECVQDMDHENMFWYRQDPGLGLRLIYFSYDVKMKEKGDIPEGYSVSREKKERFSLILESASTNQTSMYLCASYSDSHYEQYFGPGTRLTVT.

The chain links TRBV6-4 to TRBJ1-6; 8 bases line up with TRBD1. The V gene end was trimmed by 5 bases and the J gene end by 6 bases; junction bases not matched to a gene: 3. The CDR3 loop spans 14 amino acids. CDR1 is MRHNA and CDR2 is SNTAGT in the germline V gene. The CDR3, as DNA: TGTGCCAGCAGTCGAGACAGGGGTAATTCACCCCTCCACTTT. It encodes CASSRDRGNSPLHF.